Reported below is one T cell receptor beta chain. What it binds is unknown. With 4 bases removed from V and 3 bases from J, the gap between germline ends came to 15 bases. This CDR3 comprises 15 residues. Germline loops: CDR1 MGHDK, CDR2 SYGVNS. TCR beta VDJ and CDR3 were profiled, and genomic DNA was the template. TCRdb independently ran MiXCR on the reads; one entry per CDR3 protein. The sample includes a few hundred thousand distinct CDR3 sequences, about 70% of them seen just once. This sample is part of a study of CD8+CD57+ T cells in acquired aplastic anemia. Overall study: DNA from sorted CD4+ and CD8+ cells averaged roughly 3.4 ug. Roughly 10.8 million reads were obtained on average for healthy donor CD4+ cells.

The study, taken as a whole, reports: It was found that some 31 CD8+ CDR3 sequences were shared between patients and controls.

Sequenced sample: sorted CD4+, CD8+, or CD8+CD57+ T cells (not recorded which) from PBMCs. The chain combines TRBV25-1 with TRBJ1-1, with D perhaps matching TRBD1 (6 bases). This receptor was taken from a human donor in good health, serving as a control. The CDR3 nucleotides are TGTGCCAGCAGTGGTTACAGGGAAGGGGACACTGAAGCTTTCTTT. It is translated as CASSGYREGDTEAFF.